These T cell receptor beta chains were read from a single sample in a study of beta chain features in type 1 diabetes. Clones were read by immunoSEQ multiplex PCR, and TCRdb kept only the in-frame ones, dropping some. This table has 500,000 to 800,000 clones, around 12% appearing once. The specimen was naive CD4+ T cells from blood. The receptors derive from a man aged 25-45 years with type 1 diabetes. Both conserved end residues are part of each CDR3. The D gene is left open where the match is weak. Size values are once, few and many counts, or a class for expanded clones, and some rows have none.

D gene	J gene	V gene	clone size	CDR3 DNA	CDR3 protein
TRBD1	TRBJ2-5	TRBV5-4	-	TGTGCCAGCAGCTTGTCGGGGACAGGGTCCGGAGAGACCCAGTACTTC	CASSLSGTGSGETQYF
-	TRBJ1-1	TRBV6-6	-	TGTGCCAGCAGTCCACCCGGGAACACTGAAGCTTTCTTT	CASSPPGNTEAFF
TRBD1	TRBJ2-1	TRBV10-3	-	TGTGCCATCTCCGGGACAGGGAATCAGTACAATGAGCAGTTCTTC	CAISGTGNQYNEQFF
-	TRBJ1-5	TRBV6-5	few	TGTGCCAGCAGTTACTCGATCGGTCAGCCCCAGCATTTT	CASSYSIGQPQHF
TRBD1	TRBJ2-1	TRBV4-3	-	TGCGCCAGCAGCCAAGACTTGGGAGACAGGGCGCCCTCGGTCTTC	CASSQDLGDRAPSVF
-	TRBJ1-5	TRBV19	few	TGTGCCAGTAGCACGACTGGGGGCAATCAGCCCCAGCATTTT	CASSTTGGNQPQHF
-	TRBJ2-5	TRBV28	-	TGTGCCAGCAGTGACAGACCGCAGGGAGAAAACTTC	CASSDRPQGENF
-	TRBJ2-5	TRBV7-2	-	TGTGCCAGCACCGACAGCGGGGAGACCCAGTACTTC	CASTDSGETQYF
-	TRBJ1-2	TRBV19	-	TGTGCCAGTAGTATAGATCCTTATGGCTACACCTTC	CASSIDPYGYTF
TRBD1	TRBJ2-1	TRBV5-1	few	TGCGCCAGCGGGAAGACAGGGTCCAATGAGCAGTTCTTC	CASGKTGSNEQFF
-	TRBJ2-3	TRBV11-2	few	TGTGCCAGCAGCAATACCCCGAGGGCGGCAGATACGCAGTATTTT	CASSNTPRAADTQYF
-	TRBJ2-3	TRBV5-1	few	TGCGCCAGCAGCTTGACCGGGTCGGATACGCAGTATTTT	CASSLTGSDTQYF
-	TRBJ2-7	TRBV6-5	-	TGTGCCAGCAGTTACGAGGGACTGGGCTACGAGCAGTACTTC	CASSYEGLGYEQYF
TRBD2	TRBJ2-1	TRBV10-3	-	TGTGCCATCAGTGAGTCTCTAGGGCGGGGGGGCACGATCACCTACAATGAGCAGTTCTTC	CAISESLGRGGTITYNEQFF
-	TRBJ1-6	TRBV7-9	-	TGTGCCAGCAGCGGGGACTCTCATAATTCACCCCTCCACTTT	CASSGDSHNSPLHF
-	TRBJ1-2	TRBV7-2	-	TGTGCCAGCAGCTTAGCTCCACAGGGCGGCTATGGCTACACCTTC	CASSLAPQGGYGYTF
-	TRBJ2-1	TRBV4-3	-	TGCGCCAGCAGCCAAGAGCCCCTCTACAATGAGCAGTTCTTC	CASSQEPLYNEQFF
-	TRBJ2-2	TRBV29-1	-	TGCAGCGTTGAACGCGAACCAGACACCGGGGAGCTGTTTTTT	CSVEREPDTGELFF
-	TRBJ2-3	TRBV20-1	few	TGCACCCTTCAGGGACCAGATACGCAGTATTTT	CTLQGPDTQYF
-	TRBJ1-1	TRBV5-1	-	TGCGCCAGCAGCCCGGACAGTACGAACACTGAAGCTTTCTTT	CASSPDSTNTEAFF
TRBD1	TRBJ1-1	TRBV6-6	few	TGTGCCAGCAGTTTGGACAGGGGGAACACTGAAGCTTTCTTT	CASSLDRGNTEAFF
-	TRBJ2-7	TRBV7-2	-	TGTGCCAGCAGCTTAGGGACCCACACCTACGAGCAGTACTTC	CASSLGTHTYEQYF
TRBD2	TRBJ2-3	TRBV7-9	once	TGTGCCAGCAGCTTAACTAGCGGGGGCACAGATACGCAGTATTTT	CASSLTSGGTDTQYF
-	TRBJ2-7	TRBV9	-	TGTGCCAGCAGCGTAGATCCTAGCAGGACCTACGAGCAGTACTTC	CASSVDPSRTYEQYF